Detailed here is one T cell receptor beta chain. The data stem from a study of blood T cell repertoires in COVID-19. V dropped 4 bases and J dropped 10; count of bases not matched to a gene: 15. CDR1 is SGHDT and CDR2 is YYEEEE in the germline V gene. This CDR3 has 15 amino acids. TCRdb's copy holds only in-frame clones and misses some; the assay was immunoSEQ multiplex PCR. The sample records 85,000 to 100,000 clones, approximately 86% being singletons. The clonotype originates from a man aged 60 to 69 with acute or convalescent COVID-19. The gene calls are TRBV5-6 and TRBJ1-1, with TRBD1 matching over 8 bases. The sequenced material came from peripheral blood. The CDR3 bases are TGTGCCAGCAGCCCGTCGGACAGGGCGAAGCATGTAGCTTTCTTT. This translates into CASSPSDRAKHVAFF.